This T cell receptor beta chain originates from a study of T cell responses to AZD1222 COVID-19 vaccine. Study results and limitations: Two doses of AZD1222 preceded a rise in Spike-specific TCR breadth and depth. None of the repertoires were sampled until the peak T cell response had passed. Donors in the cohort were predominantly white British and more often female, and clonal diversity was possibly underestimated.

The data were produced by immunoSEQ multiplex PCR, yet TCRdb's version contains in-frame clones alone and is incomplete. The sample holds approximately 92,000 clones, 80% to 90% seen once. Points on this clone: Its antigen is not identified.

The CDR3 sequence is 15 residues long. Germline CDR1 reads MNHEY; CDR2 reads SMNVEV (reference sequence). Trimming cost V 6 bases and J 1 base, with 15 bases left between them. V gene TRBV27 combines with J gene TRBJ1-1, with unresolved D. Sequenced here: peripheral blood, sampled on day 0 of AZD1222 vaccination. This clonotype was obtained from an adult in good health. The CDR3 DNA reads TGTGCCAGCAGCAATCTCGACACCAGGAACACTGAAGCTTTCTTT. Translating it yields CASSNLDTRNTEAFF.